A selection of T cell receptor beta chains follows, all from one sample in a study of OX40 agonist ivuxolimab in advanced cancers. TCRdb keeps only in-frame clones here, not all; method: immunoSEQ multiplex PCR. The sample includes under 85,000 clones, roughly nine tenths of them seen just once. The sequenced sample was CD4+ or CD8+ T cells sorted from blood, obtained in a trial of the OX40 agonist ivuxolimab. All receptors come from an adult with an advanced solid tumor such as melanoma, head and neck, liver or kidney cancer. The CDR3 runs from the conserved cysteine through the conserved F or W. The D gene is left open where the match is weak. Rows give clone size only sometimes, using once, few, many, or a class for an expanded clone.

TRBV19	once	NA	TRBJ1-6	CASSLGTGVSPLHF	TGTGCCAGTAGTCTGGGTACCGGAGTTTCACCCCTCCACTTT
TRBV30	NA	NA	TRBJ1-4	CAWSKEEKLFF	TGTGCCTGGAGCAAGGAGGAAAAACTGTTTTTT
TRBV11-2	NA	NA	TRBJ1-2	CASRKPGGGHYGYTF	TGTGCCAGCAGGAAACCGGGGGGCGGACACTATGGCTACACCTTC
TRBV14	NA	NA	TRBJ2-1	CASSQEGALTEQFF	TGTGCCAGCAGCCAAGAGGGGGCCCTGACTGAGCAGTTCTTC
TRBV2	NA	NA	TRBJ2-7	CASSDLRVYEQYF	TGTGCCAGCAGTGACCTCCGGGTGTACGAGCAGTACTTC
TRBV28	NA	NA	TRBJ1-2	CASTEGGVVGYTF	TGTGCCAGCACCGAGGGGGGGGTAGTAGGCTACACCTTC
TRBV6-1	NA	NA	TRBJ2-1	CASSEMGTTGEQFF	TGTGCCAGCAGTGAAATGGGCACGACTGGGGAGCAGTTCTTC
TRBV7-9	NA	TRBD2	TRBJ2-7	CASSRSGNYGEQYF	TGTGCCAGCAGCCGTAGCGGGAATTATGGCGAGCAGTACTTC
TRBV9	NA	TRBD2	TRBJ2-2	CASSVMRGLSNTGELFF	TGTGCCAGCAGCGTAATGCGGGGGTTGTCGAACACCGGGGAGCTGTTTTTT
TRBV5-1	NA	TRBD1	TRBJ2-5	CASSLNRGSGETQYF	TGCGCCAGCAGCTTGAACAGGGGGTCGGGGGAGACCCAGTACTTC
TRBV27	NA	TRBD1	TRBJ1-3	CASSRGGQGLSGNTIYF	TGTGCCAGCAGTCGTGGGGGACAGGGGTTGTCTGGAAACACCATATATTTT
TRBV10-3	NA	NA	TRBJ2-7	CAISRGGTYEQYF	TGTGCCATCAGTAGGGGGGGTACCTACGAGCAGTACTTC
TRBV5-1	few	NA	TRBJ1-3	CASSLDPGSSGNTIYF	TGCGCCAGCAGCTTGGATCCGGGGAGCTCTGGAAACACCATATATTTT
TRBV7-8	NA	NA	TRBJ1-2	CASSSFRDTGPVGYTF	TGTGCCAGCAGTTCTTTCCGGGACACGGGGCCCGTTGGCTACACCTTC
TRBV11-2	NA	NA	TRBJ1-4	CASALQGATNEKLFF	TGTGCCAGCGCCTTGCAGGGTGCAACTAATGAAAAACTGTTTTTT
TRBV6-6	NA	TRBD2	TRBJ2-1	CASSRERGDYNEQFF	TGTGCCAGCTCCCGAGAGCGGGGGGATTACAATGAGCAGTTCTTC
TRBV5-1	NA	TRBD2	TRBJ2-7	CASSSGLAGVGEQYF	TGCGCCAGCAGCTCGGGACTAGCGGGAGTAGGCGAGCAGTACTTC
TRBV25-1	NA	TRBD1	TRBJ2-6	CASSVQGAGLPGANVLTF	TGTGCCAGCAGTGTCCAGGGGGCAGGATTACCTGGGGCCAACGTCCTGACTTTC
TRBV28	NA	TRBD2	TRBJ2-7	CASTPLAGDRRTYEQYF	TGTGCCAGCACTCCCTTAGCGGGAGATAGGAGGACCTACGAGCAGTACTTC
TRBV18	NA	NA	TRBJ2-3	CASSPAGVGLYF	TGTGCCAGCTCACCGGCAGGCGTCGGTTTGTATTTT
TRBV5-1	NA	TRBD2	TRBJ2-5	CASSTTSGAQETQYF	TGCGCCAGCAGCACCACTAGCGGAGCCCAAGAGACCCAGTACTTC
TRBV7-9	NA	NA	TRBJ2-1	CASSRERGRVRDEQFF	TGTGCCAGCAGCCGGGAGAGGGGCCGAGTACGTGATGAGCAGTTCTTC
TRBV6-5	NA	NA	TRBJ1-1	CASSYSQFLNTEAFF	TGTGCCAGCAGTTACTCGCAATTCTTGAACACTGAAGCTTTCTTT
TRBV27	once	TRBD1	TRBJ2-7	CASSRRQGPGEQYF	TGTGCCAGCAGTCGCCGACAGGGCCCGGGGGAGCAGTACTTC
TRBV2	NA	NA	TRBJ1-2	CASSPTGTGGTGYTF	TGTGCCAGCAGTCCTACCGGGACTGGGGGAACTGGCTACACCTTC
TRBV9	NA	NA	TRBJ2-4	CASSVGSGATKNIQYF	TGTGCCAGCAGCGTAGGATCGGGGGCAACCAAAAACATTCAGTACTTC
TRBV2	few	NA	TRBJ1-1	CASSEARGTEAFF	TGTGCCAGCAGTGAAGCCAGGGGCACTGAAGCTTTCTTT
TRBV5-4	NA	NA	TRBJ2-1	CASSLRGDKPYNEQFF	TGTGCCAGCAGCTTGAGGGGGGATAAGCCCTACAATGAGCAGTTCTTC
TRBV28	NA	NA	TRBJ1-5	CASNSPHNQPQHF	TGTGCCAGCAACTCCCCCCACAATCAGCCCCAGCATTTT
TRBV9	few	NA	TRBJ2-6	CASSVTQASAGANVLTF	TGTGCCAGCAGCGTAACACAGGCTTCGGCTGGGGCCAACGTCCTGACTTTC
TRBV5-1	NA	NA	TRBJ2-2	CASSFSGSLSTGELFF	TGCGCCAGCAGCTTCTCAGGGAGTTTGAGCACCGGGGAGCTGTTTTTT
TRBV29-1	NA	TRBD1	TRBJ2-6	CSVPGFGTGSSGANVLTF	TGCAGCGTTCCGGGGTTCGGGACAGGAAGCTCTGGGGCCAACGTCCTGACTTTC
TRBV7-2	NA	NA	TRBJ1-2	CASSLSLGPNYGYTF	TGTGCCAGCAGCTTAAGTCTAGGGCCTAACTATGGCTACACCTTC
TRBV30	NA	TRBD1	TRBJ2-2	CARTRDRGVTGELFF	TGTGCCCGGACTAGGGACAGGGGGGTCACCGGGGAGCTGTTTTTT
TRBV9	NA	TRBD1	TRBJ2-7	CASSVGTGPSGYEQYF	TGTGCCAGCAGCGTAGGGACAGGGCCATCGGGTTACGAGCAGTACTTC
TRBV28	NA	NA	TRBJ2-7	CASNIYRDEQYF	TGTGCCAGCAACATTTACCGGGACGAGCAGTACTTC
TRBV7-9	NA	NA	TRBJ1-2	CASSLRDYTF	TGTGCCAGCAGCCTACGGGACTACACCTTC
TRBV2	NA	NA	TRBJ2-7	CASSQGVRAGNYEQYF	TGTGCCAGCAGCCAAGGAGTAAGGGCAGGGAACTACGAGCAGTACTTC
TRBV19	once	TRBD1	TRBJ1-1	CASSTMGQGGVEAFF	TGTGCCAGTAGTACGATGGGACAGGGTGGCGTTGAAGCTTTCTTT
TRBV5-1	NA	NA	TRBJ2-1	CASSQEGRGEQFF	TGCGCCAGCAGCCAAGAGGGCAGGGGTGAGCAGTTCTTC
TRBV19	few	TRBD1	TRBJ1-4	CASTPGTGKLFF	TGTGCCAGTACCCCCGGGACAGGAAAACTGTTTTTT
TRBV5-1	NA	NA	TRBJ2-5	CASSLAGTLQETQYF	TGCGCCAGCAGCTTGGCCGGGACACTCCAAGAGACCCAGTACTTC
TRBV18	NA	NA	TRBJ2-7	CASSPDLSYEQYF	TGTGCCAGCTCACCGGACCTCTCCTACGAGCAGTACTTC
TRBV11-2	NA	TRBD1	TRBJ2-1	CASSLWGQGGEQFF	TGTGCCAGCAGCTTATGGGGACAGGGAGGAGAGCAGTTCTTC
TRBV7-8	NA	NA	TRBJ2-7	CASSLVALGQYF	TGTGCCAGCAGCTTAGTGGCTCTCGGGCAGTACTTC
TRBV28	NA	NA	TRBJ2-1	CASSLWSHNEQFF	TGTGCCAGCAGTTTATGGTCCCACAATGAGCAGTTCTTC
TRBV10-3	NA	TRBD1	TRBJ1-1	CAINRQGNTEAFF	TGTGCCATCAATCGACAGGGGAACACTGAAGCTTTCTTT
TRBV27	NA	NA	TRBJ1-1	CASSNLGFTEAFF	TGTGCCAGCAGCAACTTAGGGTTCACTGAAGCTTTCTTT
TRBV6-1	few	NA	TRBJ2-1	CAIERGEQFF	TGTGCCATTGAGAGGGGTGAGCAGTTCTTC
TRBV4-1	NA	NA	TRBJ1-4	CASSQRTETNEKLFF	TGCGCCAGCAGCCAAAGAACAGAAACTAATGAAAAACTGTTTTTT
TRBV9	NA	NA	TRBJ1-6	CASSVAGDSPLHF	TGTGCCAGCAGCGTGGCAGGGGATTCACCCCTCCACTTT
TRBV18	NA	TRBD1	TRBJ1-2	CASSPDRGQGYGYTF	TGTGCCAGCTCTCCGGACAGGGGGCAGGGCTATGGCTACACCTTC
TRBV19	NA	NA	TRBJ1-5	CASSKGGWNQPQHF	TGTGCCAGTAGTAAGGGAGGGTGGAATCAGCCCCAGCATTTT